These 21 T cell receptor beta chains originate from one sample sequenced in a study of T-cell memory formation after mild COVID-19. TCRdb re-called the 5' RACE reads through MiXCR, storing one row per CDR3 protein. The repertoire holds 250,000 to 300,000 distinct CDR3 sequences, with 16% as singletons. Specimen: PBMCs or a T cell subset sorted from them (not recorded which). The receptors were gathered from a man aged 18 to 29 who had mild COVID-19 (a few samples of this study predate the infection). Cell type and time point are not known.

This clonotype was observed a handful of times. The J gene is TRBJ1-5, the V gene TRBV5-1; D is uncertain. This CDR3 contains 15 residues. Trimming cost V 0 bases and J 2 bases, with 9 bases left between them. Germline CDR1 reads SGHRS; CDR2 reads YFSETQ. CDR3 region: CASSLGGLGNQPQHF. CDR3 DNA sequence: TGCGCCAGCAGCTTGGGCGGGCTTGGCAATCAGCCCCAGCATTTT.

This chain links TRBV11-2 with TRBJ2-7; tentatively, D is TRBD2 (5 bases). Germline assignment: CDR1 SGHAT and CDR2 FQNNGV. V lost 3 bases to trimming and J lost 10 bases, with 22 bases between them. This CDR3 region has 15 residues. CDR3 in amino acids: CASSFRGGMIFQQYF. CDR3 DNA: TGTGCCAGCAGCTTTCGCGGAGGCATGATTTTTCAACAGTACTTC.

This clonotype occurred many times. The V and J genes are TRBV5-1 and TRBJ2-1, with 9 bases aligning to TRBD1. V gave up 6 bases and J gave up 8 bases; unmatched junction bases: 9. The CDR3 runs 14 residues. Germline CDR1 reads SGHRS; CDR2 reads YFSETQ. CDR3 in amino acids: CASTPGTGLDEQFF. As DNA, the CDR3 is TGCGCCAGCACCCCCGGGACAGGGTTGGATGAGCAGTTCTTC. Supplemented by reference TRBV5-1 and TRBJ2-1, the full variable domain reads KAGVTQTPRYLIKTRGQQVTLSCSPISGHRSVSWYQQTPGQGLQFLFEYFSETQRNKGNFPGRFSGRQFSNSRSEMNVSTLELGDSALYLCASTPGTGLDEQFFGPGTRLTVL.

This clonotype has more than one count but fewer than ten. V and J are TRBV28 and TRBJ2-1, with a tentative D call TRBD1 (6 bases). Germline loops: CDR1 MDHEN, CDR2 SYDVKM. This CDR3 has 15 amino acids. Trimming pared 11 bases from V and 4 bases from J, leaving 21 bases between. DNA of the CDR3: TGTGCCGGGGGCACCACAGGCCATGGGTACAATGAGCAGTTCTTC. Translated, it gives CAGGTTGHGYNEQFF.

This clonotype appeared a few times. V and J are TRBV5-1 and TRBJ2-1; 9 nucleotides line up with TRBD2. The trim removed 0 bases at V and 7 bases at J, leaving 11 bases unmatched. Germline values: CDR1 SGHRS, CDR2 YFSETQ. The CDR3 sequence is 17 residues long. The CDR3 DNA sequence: TGCGCCAGCAGCTTGGCCCGGGCGGGGGGGGCCGGAAATGAGCAGTTCTTC. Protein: CASSLARAGGAGNEQFF.

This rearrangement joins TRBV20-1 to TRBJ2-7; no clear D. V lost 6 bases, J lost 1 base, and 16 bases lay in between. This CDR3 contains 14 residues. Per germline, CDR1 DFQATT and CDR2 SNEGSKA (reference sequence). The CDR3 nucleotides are TGCAGTGCCGTACCACCCAGCTCTTCCTACGAGCAGTACGTC. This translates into CSAVPPSSSYEQYV.

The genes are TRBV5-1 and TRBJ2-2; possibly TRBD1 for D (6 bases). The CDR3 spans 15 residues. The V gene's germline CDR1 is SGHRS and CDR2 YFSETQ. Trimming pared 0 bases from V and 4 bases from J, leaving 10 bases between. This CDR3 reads CASSLAMGATGELFF. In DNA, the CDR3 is TGCGCCAGCAGCTTGGCAATGGGGGCCACCGGGGAGCTGTTTTTT.

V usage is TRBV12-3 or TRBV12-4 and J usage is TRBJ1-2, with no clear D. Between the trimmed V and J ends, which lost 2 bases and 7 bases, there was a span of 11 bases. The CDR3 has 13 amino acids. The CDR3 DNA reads TGTGCCAGCAGTTTAAGTCACTCCTCTGGCTACACCTTC. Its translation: CASSLSHSSGYTF.

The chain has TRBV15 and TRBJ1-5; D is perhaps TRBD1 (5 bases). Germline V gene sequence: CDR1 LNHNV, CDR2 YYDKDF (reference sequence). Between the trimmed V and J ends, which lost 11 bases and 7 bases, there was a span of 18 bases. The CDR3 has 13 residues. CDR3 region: CAPGKGVLQPQHF. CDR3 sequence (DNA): TGTGCCCCCGGGAAAGGGGTGTTACAGCCCCAGCATTTT. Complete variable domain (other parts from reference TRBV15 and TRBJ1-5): DAMVIQNPRYQVTQFGKPVTLSCSQTLNHNVMYWYQQKSSQAPKLLFHYYDKDFNNEADTPDNFQSRRPNTSFCFLDIRSPGLGDTAMYLCAPGKGVLQPQHFGDGTRLSIL.

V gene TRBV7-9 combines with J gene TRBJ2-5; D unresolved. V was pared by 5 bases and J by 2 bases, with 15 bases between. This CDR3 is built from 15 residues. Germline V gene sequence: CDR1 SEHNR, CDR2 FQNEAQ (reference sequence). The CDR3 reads CASSPVAPHQETQYF. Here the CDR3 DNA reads TGTGCCAGCAGCCCAGTCGCGCCCCATCAAGAGACCCAGTACTTC.

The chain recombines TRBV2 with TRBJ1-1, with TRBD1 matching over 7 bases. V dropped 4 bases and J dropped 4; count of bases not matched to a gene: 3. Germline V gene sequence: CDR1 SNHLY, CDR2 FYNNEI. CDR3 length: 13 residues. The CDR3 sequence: CASSGQGGTEAFF. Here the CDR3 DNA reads TGTGCCAGCAGTGGGCAGGGGGGCACTGAAGCTTTCTTT.

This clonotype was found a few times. CDR3 residues: CASSYSTGTYEQYF. Written as DNA, the CDR3 is TGTGCCAGCAGTTACTCGACAGGGACCTACGAGCAGTACTTC. The V call is TRBV6-5, the J call TRBJ2-7, with TRBD1 matching 7 bases. This CDR3 is built from 14 residues. The V and J ends lost 0 bases and 2 bases, in that order; junction bases with no gene match: 1. Germline CDR1 is MNHEY and CDR2 is SVGAGI.

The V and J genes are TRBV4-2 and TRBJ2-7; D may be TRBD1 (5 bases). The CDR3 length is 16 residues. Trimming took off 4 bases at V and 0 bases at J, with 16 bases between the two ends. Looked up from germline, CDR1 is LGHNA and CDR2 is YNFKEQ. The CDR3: CASSREQESHSYEQYF. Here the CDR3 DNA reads TGTGCCAGCAGCCGAGAACAGGAATCTCACTCCTACGAGCAGTACTTC.

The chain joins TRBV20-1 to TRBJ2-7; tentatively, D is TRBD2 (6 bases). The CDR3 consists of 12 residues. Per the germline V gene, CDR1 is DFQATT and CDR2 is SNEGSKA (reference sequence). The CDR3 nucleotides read TGCAGTGCTATGGGGGGTTCCTCCGAGCAGTACGTC. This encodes CSAMGGSSEQYV.

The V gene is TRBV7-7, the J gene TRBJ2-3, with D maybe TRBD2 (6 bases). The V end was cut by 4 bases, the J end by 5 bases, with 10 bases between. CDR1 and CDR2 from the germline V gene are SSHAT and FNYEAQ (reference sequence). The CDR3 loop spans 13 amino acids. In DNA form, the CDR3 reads TGTGCCAGCAGCTGGGGACTCGGAGATACGCAGTATTTT. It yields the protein CASSWGLGDTQYF.

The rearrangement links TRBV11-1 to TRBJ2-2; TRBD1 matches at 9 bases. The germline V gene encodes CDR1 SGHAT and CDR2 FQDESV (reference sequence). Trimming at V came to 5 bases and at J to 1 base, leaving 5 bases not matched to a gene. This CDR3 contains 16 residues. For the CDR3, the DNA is TGTGCCAGCAGCCCGCGGGACAGGGAGAACACCGGGGAGCTGTTTTTT. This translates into CASSPRDRENTGELFF.

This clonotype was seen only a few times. The DNA for the CDR3 is TGTGCCAGCAGTTATGAGTTCAGCCACACCGGGGAGCTGTTTTTT. Translated, it gives CASSYEFSHTGELFF. The V gene is TRBV6-5, the J gene TRBJ2-2; D remains unclear. Trimming pared 3 bases from V and 3 bases from J, leaving 11 bases between. There are 15 residues in the CDR3. Germline CDR1 and CDR2: MNHEY and SVGAGI.

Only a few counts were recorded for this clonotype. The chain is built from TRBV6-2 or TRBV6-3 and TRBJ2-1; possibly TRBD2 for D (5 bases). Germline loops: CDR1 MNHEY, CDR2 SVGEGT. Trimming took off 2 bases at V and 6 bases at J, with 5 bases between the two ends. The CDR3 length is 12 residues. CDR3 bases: TGTGCCAGCAGTTACCGGGGCAATGAGCAGTTCTTC. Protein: CASSYRGNEQFF.

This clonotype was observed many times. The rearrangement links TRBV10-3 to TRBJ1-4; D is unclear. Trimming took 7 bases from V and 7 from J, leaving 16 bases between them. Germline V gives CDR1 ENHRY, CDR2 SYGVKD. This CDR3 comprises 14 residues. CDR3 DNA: TGTGCCATCACCCAGCCTGTGGAGGGTGAAAAACTGTTTTTT. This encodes CAITQPVEGEKLFF.

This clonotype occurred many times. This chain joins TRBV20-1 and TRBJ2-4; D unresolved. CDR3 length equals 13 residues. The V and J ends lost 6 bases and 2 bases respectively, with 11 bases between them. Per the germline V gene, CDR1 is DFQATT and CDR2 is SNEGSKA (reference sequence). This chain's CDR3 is CSANGVTKNIQYF. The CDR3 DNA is TGCAGTGCCAATGGAGTCACCAAAAACATTCAGTACTTC.

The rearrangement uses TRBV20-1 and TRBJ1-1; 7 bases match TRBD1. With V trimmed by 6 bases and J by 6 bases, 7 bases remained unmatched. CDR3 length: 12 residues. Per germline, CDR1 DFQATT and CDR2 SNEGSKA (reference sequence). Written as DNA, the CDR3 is TGCAGTGCGCGTAGGGGGCGGGCTGAAGCTTTCTTT. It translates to CSARRGRAEAFF.